The source of this T cell receptor (beta chain) is a study of cytomegalovirus exposure and HLA in healthy donors. This CDR3 spans 15 amino acids. Germline CDR1 SSHAT, CDR2 FNYEAQ (reference sequence). A note on this clone: Compared with germline, one end of the junction differs, possibly owing to a read error.

The PCR used 60 Vbeta and 13 Jbeta primers. The protocol was immunoSEQ multiplex PCR, while the TCRdb copy is restricted to in-frame clones and leaves out a portion. The sample lists roughly 150,000 clones; over 65% were seen once. Input material: PBMCs. This TCR derives from a man aged 18 to 30 in good health and CMV-seropositive. V usage is TRBV7-7 and J usage is TRBJ2-3, with TRBD2 matching 8 bases. The DNA for the CDR3 is TGTGCTAGCAGCTATGGCGGGAGGTCGGAAGATACGCAGTATTTT. Residues: CASSYGGRSEDTQYF.